This TCR beta chain is drawn from a study of cytotoxic CD8 clonotypes in ibrutinib-treated CLL. Study information: 11 relapsed/refractory, roughly 15 treatment-naive; around 18 IGHV unmutated. Findings and caveats of the study: Baseline clonality, higher than in age-matched healthy donors, tracked circulating CD8+ T-cell counts. Clonality grew at ibrutinib response; at progression, it decreased back toward baseline.

Researchers set a sequencing depth target of 1 in 200,000 to 1 in 1 million T cells. The table came from immunoSEQ multiplex PCR; TCRdb's copy has only in-frame clones and leaves some out. The profile shows 52,000 or so clones, around 52% of them singletons. This clone appeared once. Its specificity is unknown. Trimming pared 0 bases from V and 7 bases from J, leaving 7 bases between. CDR3 length: 13 residues. Germline V CDR1 and CDR2: LGHNA, YSLEER. This material consisted of PBMCs, taken at disease progression, from a patient treated with ibrutinib. The receptor was isolated from a human donor with chronic lymphocytic leukemia. The V gene is TRBV4-3, the J gene TRBJ2-1; D unclear. CDR3 residues: CASSQEGWNEQFF. CDR3 nucleotide sequence: TGCGCCAGCAGCCAAGAGGGTTGGAATGAGCAGTTCTTC.